This is a list of T cell receptor beta chains from one sample in a study of identical twins. TCRdb re-called the 5' RACE reads with MiXCR, one entry per CDR3 protein. This table holds 140,000 to 150,000 distinct CDR3 sequences, around 3.5% found once. The sample was memory T cells sorted from blood. The receptors shown here come from a man between 18 and 29 years old in good health. CDR3s include the opening cysteine and the closing phenylalanine or tryptophan. D genes are given only for firm matches. Size values are once, few and many counts, or a class for expanded clones, and some rows have none.

V gene,J gene,D gene,clone size,CDR3 protein,CDR3 DNA
TRBV19,TRBJ2-2,TRBD1,-,CASSTGQLNGELFF,TGTGCCAGTAGTACGGGACAGCTGAACGGGGAGCTGTTTTTT
TRBV3-1,TRBJ2-1,TRBD2,many,CASSPSWGGEQFF,TGTGCCAGCAGCCCGTCGTGGGGGGGTGAGCAGTTCTTC
TRBV13,TRBJ2-7,-,many,CASSRLAFSYEQYF,TGTGCCAGCAGCCGCCTAGCGTTCTCCTACGAGCAGTACTTC
TRBV12-3/TRBV12-4,TRBJ2-7,-,many,CASSFGVEQYF,TGTGCCAGCAGTTTCGGTGTGGAGCAGTACTTC
TRBV20-1,TRBJ2-3,TRBD1,many,CSAPQGNTDTQYF,TGCAGTGCTCCACAGGGGAATACAGATACGCAGTATTTT
TRBV7-9,TRBJ1-1,-,many,CASSLDAAEAFF,TGTGCCAGCAGCTTAGATGCCGCTGAAGCTTTCTTT
TRBV29-1,TRBJ2-1,TRBD1,many,CSVDTGQLNEQFF,TGCAGCGTCGATACGGGACAGCTCAATGAGCAGTTCTTC
TRBV12-3/TRBV12-4,TRBJ1-5,-,many,CASSRDTGNNQPQHF,TGTGCCAGCAGTCGGGACACAGGCAACAATCAGCCCCAGCATTTT
TRBV6-1,TRBJ2-3,TRBD2,many,CASSSTSGPGDTQYF,TGTGCCAGCAGCTCGACTAGCGGACCTGGGGATACGCAGTATTTT
TRBV12-3/TRBV12-4,TRBJ1-4,-,many,CASSSSVATNEKLFF,TGTGCCAGCAGCTCGAGTGTTGCAACTAATGAAAAACTGTTTTTT
TRBV4-3,TRBJ1-5,-,many,CASSQDINQPQHF,TGCGCCAGCAGCCAAGATATTAATCAGCCCCAGCATTTT
TRBV7-9,TRBJ2-7,TRBD1,many,CASSPHGTGVEQYF,TGTGCCAGCAGCCCCCACGGGACAGGCGTCGAGCAGTACTTC
TRBV20-1,TRBJ1-1,-,-,CSARDPRAGTEAFF,TGCAGTGCTAGAGATCCGAGGGCCGGCACTGAAGCTTTCTTT
TRBV13,TRBJ2-1,TRBD2,many,CASSPGTSVGNEQFF,TGTGCCAGCAGCCCCGGGACTAGCGTTGGCAATGAGCAGTTCTTC
TRBV29-1,TRBJ1-2,-,many,CSVEGGSDGYTF,TGCAGCGTTGAAGGGGGGTCTGATGGCTACACCTTC
TRBV5-1,TRBJ2-4,-,many,CASSLVSENIQYF,TGCGCCAGCAGCTTGGTTTCAGAAAACATTCAGTACTTC
TRBV20-1,TRBJ1-1,TRBD1,many,CSVREGARTEAFF,TGCAGTGTCCGGGAGGGGGCAAGGACTGAAGCTTTCTTT